This T cell receptor (beta chain) originates from a study of blood T cell repertoires in COVID-19. Study information: There were acute and convalescent COVID-19 samples, and they came from the United States, Italy and Spain. T cells, B-cell-depleted T cells, or PBMCs provided the cDNA or gDNA that served as material.

Some clones are missing from TCRdb's copy, which holds only in-frame ones; the method was immunoSEQ multiplex PCR. The data show around 98,000 clones, 70% to 85% seen once. The CDR3 is 13 amino acids. The clonotype comes from a woman aged 60-70 years with acute or convalescent COVID-19. Sequenced input: peripheral blood. The chain combines TRBV12-1 with TRBJ1-2; the D segment call TRBD1 is taken from the table without a DNA check. TRBV12-1 corresponds to a pseudogene. Here the CDR3 reads CASSFRQGYGYTF. CDR3 bases: TGTGCCAGCAGCTTTCGGCAGGGTTATGGCTACACCTTC.